Presented here are 8 T cell receptor beta chains from one specimen sequenced in a study of Ad26.COV2.S vaccination and SARS-CoV-2 variants. Indicated treatment: some 20 received Ad26.COV2.S at low or high dose, single or two shots; 5 received placebo; per-sample allocation not given. Sampling occurred on day 63 after the first vaccine or placebo injection. Profiling relied on immunoSEQ multiplex PCR, and the TCRdb table lists in-frame clones only, not all of them. The sample includes about 320,000 clones, around four fifths seen only once; the top ten take 2% to 2.5%. Sequenced here: peripheral blood, sampled in a trial of Ad26.COV2.S vaccine versus placebo. The receptor source for this set is a person between 18 and 65 years old who received the Ad26.COV2.S COVID-19 vaccine or a placebo.

The CDR3 DNA sequence: TGCGCCAGCAGCTTGGCGGGGGCAGGGGGTTCACCCCTCCACTTT. Translating gives CASSLAGAGGSPLHF. The chain couples TRBV5-1 to TRBJ1-6; 7 nucleotides align to TRBD1. Germline lookup yields CDR1 SGHRS and CDR2 YFSETQ. The CDR3 has 15 residues. The trim removed 0 bases at V and 9 bases at J, leaving 6 bases unmatched.

This chain joins TRBV10-1 and TRBJ2-5, with D possibly matching TRBD2 (6 bases). The CDR3 extends over 13 amino acids. CDR1 and CDR2 (germline): WNHNN, SYGVQD (reference sequence). The V gene lost 7 bases and the J gene lost 1 base, with 10 bases spanning the gap. This chain's CDR3 is CASIPTSQETQYF. The DNA for the CDR3 is TGCGCCAGCATTCCGACTAGCCAAGAGACCCAGTACTTC.

This chain links TRBV9 with TRBJ2-2, with 7 nucleotides matching TRBD2. V shed 0 bases, J shed 0 bases, and the junction held 11 bases outside the gene matches. The CDR3 spans 19 residues. CDR1 SGDLS and CDR2 YYNGEE come from the germline V gene. The CDR3 sequence: CASSVVPGGFGANTGELFF. As DNA, the CDR3 is TGTGCCAGCAGCGTAGTCCCGGGGGGATTCGGCGCGAACACCGGGGAGCTGTTTTTT.

The J gene is TRBJ2-3, the V gene TRBV19; no definite D call. This CDR3 is 10 amino acids long. Germline CDR1 and CDR2: LNHDA and SQIVND (reference sequence). CDR3 protein: CATLPGTQYF. In DNA form, the CDR3 reads TGTGCTACCTTACCAGGTACGCAGTATTTT.

V gene TRBV28 combines with J gene TRBJ1-3; D unclear. The germline V gene encodes CDR1 MDHEN and CDR2 SYDVKM. Trimming removed 7 bases from V and 0 bases from J, with 10 bases in between. There are 14 residues in the CDR3. CDR3 in DNA: TGTGCCAGCAATGGCATATTCTCTGGAAACACCATATATTTT. Protein sequence: CASNGIFSGNTIYF.

The chain uses TRBV19 and TRBJ2-3; 11 bases line up with TRBD1. Germline CDR1 reads LNHDA; CDR2 reads SQIVND (reference sequence). CDR3 length: 16 amino acids. The V and J ends lost 4 bases and 4 bases, in that order; junction bases with no gene match: 7. This chain's CDR3 is CASSTPRTGGADTQYF. DNA for the CDR3: TGTGCCAGTAGTACCCCCCGGACAGGGGGCGCAGATACGCAGTATTTT.

The gene calls are TRBV4-2 and TRBJ1-2, with 9 bases fitting TRBD1. Germline trimming cut 1 base from V and 9 bases from J; bases unmatched to any gene: 6. This CDR3 is built from 14 residues. Germline V CDR1 and CDR2: LGHNA, YNFKEQ. The CDR3 sequence is CASSQGDRETSYTF. Written as DNA, the CDR3 is TGTGCCAGCAGCCAAGGGGACAGGGAAACTAGCTACACCTTC.

The chain employs TRBV4-2 and TRBJ1-2, with D unresolved. Germline lookup yields CDR1 LGHNA and CDR2 YNFKEQ. V was cut by 0 bases and J by 1 base, with 3 bases left in between. The CDR3 totals 13 residues. The CDR3 DNA reads as TGTGCCAGCAGCCAAGACGGTAACTATGGCTACACCTTC. Encoded protein: CASSQDGNYGYTF.